This T cell receptor beta chain was obtained from a study of immune evolution from preneoplasia to lung adenocarcinoma. Regarding the study as a whole: Top clone share appeared to fall from AAH through AIS, MIA, adenocarcinoma.

Repertoires were generated with immunoSEQ multiplex PCR, while TCRdb's copy carries only in-frame clones and drops some. The profile shows about 3,700 clones, 75% to 80% of them singletons. Between the mid-2010s and the late 2010s, patients underwent resection in Japan or China. Macro-dissection enriched premalignant or tumor cells before nucleic acid extraction. Regarding this clone: What it binds is not known.

Material: FFPE minimally invasive lung adenocarcinoma tissue. The source of this sequence is a person aged 55-80 years with lung adenocarcinoma.

CDR3 residues: CASSFLAGGTGELFF. CDR3 coding DNA: TGTGCCAGCAGTTTCCTAGCGGGAGGGACCGGGGAGCTGTTTTTT. The chain links TRBV7-7 to TRBJ2-2; TRBD2 aligns across 12 bases. V trimming: 6 bases; J trimming: 5 bases; junction bases outside the gene matches: 4. CDR1 is SSHAT, CDR2 FNYEAQ, per germline (reference sequence). CDR3 length equals 15 residues.